This TCR beta chain appears in the sequencing data of a study of T-cell reconstitution after alpha-beta-depleted transplantation in children. Study-wide points: Diversity and T-cell counts at one year after transplant derived mostly from new T cells.

Deletions cut 5 bases from V and 9 bases from J, with 17 bases between. The germline V gene encodes CDR1 MGHRA and CDR2 YSYEKL. There are 14 residues in the CDR3. The authors prepared the TCRbeta library with unique molecular identifiers. TCRdb recomputed calls from the PCR reads with MiXCR, one row per CDR3 protein. The data show some 200,000 distinct CDR3 sequences, with 6.3% seen just once and 4.5% held by the top ten. A few counts support this clonotype. The antigen is not known. This receptor was obtained from a girl in the first two years of life with combined immunodeficiency, due to receive a stem cell transplant. Sequencing was performed on PBMCs, taken before TCRalphabeta/CD19-depleted stem cell transplant. The rearrangement links TRBV4-1 to TRBJ1-5, with TRBD1 as a possible D gene (5 bases). The chain's CDR3 is CASSAADSLRPQHF. The CDR3 DNA reads as TGCGCCAGCAGCGCAGCCGACAGCTTACGGCCCCAGCATTTT.